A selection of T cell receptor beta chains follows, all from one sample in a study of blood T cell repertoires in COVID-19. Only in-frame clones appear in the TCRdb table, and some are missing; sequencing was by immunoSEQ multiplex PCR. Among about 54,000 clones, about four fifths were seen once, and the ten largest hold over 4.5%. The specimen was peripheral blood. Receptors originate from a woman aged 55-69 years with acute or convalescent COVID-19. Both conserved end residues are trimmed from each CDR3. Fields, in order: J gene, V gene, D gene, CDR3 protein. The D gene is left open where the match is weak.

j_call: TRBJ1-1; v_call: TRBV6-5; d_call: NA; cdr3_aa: ASSSPGGEAF
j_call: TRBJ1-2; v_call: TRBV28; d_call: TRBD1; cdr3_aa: ASREVGDRGDYGYT
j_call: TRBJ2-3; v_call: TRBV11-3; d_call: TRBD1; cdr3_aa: ASSHQGVATDTQY
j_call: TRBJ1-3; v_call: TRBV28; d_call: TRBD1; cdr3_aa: ASTQGAIGNTIY
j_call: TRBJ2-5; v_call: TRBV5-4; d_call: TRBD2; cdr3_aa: ASSLRLAGEETQY
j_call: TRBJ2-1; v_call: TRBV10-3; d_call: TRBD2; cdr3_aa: AIGTSGRFGEQF
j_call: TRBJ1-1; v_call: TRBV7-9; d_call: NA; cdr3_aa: ASSRLGGPTEAF
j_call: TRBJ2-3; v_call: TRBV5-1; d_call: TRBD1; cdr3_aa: ATRTGGTDTQY
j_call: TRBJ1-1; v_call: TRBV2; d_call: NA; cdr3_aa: ASSGEQFMNTEAF
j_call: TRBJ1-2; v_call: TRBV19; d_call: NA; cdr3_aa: ASKAREIANYGYT
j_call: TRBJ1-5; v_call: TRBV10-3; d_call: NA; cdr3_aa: AISESSGQVQPQH
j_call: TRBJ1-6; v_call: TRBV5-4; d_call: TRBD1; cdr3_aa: ASSRDRGSNSPLH
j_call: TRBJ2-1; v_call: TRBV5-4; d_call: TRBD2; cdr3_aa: ASSLGGSSYNEQF
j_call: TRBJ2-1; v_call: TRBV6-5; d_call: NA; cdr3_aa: ASSFASGGLNEQF
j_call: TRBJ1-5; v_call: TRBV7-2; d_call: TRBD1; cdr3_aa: ASSPRQGSNQPQH
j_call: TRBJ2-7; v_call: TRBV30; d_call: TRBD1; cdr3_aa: AWDRGRPSYEQY
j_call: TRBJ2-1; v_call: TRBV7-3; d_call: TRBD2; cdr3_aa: ASSLGEGMINEQF
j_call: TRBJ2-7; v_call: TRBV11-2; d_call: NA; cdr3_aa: ASSAGGVQY
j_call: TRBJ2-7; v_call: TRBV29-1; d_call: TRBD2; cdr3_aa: SVDASGSSYEQY
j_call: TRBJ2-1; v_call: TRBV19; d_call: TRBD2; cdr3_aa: ASSIPGGPSGNEQF
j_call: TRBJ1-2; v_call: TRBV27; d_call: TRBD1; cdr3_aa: ASSAYGQGGYT
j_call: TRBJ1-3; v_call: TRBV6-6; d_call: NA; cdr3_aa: ASSPTGSDGLSGNTIY
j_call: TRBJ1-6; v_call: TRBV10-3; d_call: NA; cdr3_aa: AINADYNSPLH
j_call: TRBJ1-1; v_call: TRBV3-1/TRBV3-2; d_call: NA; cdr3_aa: ASTEDRINTEAF
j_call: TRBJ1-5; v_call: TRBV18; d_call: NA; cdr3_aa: ASSPPGGRENQPQH
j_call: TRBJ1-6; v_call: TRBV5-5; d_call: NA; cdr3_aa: ASSLTPWAEINSPLH
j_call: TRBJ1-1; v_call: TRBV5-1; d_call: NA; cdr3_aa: ASSPVGQLTEAF
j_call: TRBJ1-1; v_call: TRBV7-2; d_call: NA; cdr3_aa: ASSLGLTDMNTEAF
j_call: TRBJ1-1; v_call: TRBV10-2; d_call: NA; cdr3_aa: ASSENGGTEAF
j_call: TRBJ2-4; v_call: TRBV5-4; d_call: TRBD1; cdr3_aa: ASSLGTGGGGNIQY
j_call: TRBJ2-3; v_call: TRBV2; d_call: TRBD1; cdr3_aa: ASTPGQSTDTQY
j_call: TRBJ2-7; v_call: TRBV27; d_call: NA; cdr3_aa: ASSISPAIRYEQY
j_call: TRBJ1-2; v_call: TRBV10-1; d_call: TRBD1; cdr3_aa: ASSDRGQANYGYT
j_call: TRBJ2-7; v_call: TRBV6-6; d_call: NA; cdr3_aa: ASSYRGALGEQY
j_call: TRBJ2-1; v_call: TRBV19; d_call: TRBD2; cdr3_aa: ASRTGLAGYNEQF
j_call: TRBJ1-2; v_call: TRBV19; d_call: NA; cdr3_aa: ASSPQEHGYT
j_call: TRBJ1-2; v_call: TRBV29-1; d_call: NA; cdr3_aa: SVDQGYGYT
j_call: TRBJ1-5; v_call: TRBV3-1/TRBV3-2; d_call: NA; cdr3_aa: ASSQAGTNQPQH
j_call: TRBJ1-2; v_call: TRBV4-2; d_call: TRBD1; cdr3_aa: ASSHFTGGEDYGYT
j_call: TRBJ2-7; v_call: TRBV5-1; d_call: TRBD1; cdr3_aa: ASSLGQGANEQY
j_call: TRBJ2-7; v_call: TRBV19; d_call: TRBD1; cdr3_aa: ASTPGQGAFEQY
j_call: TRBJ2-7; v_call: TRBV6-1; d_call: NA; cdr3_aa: ASSEDVGPYEQY
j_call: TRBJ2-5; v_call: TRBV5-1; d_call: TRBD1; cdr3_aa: ASSSRTGSTGRTQY
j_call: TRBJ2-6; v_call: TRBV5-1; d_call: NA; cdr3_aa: ASSLQVTGANVLT
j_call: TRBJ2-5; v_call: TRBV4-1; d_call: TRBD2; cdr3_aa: ASSQGEGTTLETQY
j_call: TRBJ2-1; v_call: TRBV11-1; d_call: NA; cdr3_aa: ASSPDSPIFYNEQF
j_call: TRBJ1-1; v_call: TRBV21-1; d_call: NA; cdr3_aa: AAYPPSPTKAF
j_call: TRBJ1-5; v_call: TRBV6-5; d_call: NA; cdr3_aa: ASSYSYRQPQH
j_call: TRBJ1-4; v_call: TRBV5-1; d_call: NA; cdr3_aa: ASSLTSVNEKLF
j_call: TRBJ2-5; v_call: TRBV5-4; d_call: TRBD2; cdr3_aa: ASSLGGLAGQETQY
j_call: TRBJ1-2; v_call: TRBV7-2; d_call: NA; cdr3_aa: ASSSQQHYT
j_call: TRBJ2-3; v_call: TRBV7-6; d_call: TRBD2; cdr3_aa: ASSFPGGPHTQY
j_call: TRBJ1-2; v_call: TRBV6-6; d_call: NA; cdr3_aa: ASSAQGDYGYT
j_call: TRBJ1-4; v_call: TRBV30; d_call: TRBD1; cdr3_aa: AWNLGTGLEKLF
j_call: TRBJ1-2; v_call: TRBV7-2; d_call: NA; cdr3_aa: ASSFNSQGVGYT